These 2 T cell receptor beta chains came from one sample sequenced in a study of T cells in narcolepsy. The method was immunoSEQ multiplex PCR; TCRdb's version includes in-frame clones alone and lacks a portion of them. The sample has approximately 31,000 clones, around four fifths seen once; the top ten hold less than 1.5%. Source material: CD45RA- memory CD4+ T cells from PBMCs. The receptors come from a human donor with narcolepsy.

The chain uses TRBV6-1 and TRBJ2-3; TRBD1 matches 9 bases. CDR3 length: 15 amino acids. V was pared by 6 bases and J by 4 bases, with 8 bases of the junction left unmatched. CDR1 and CDR2 (germline): MNHNS, SASEGT. The CDR3 DNA is TGTGCCAGCAGCTGGGACAGGGCGGTTTCAGATACGCAGTATTTT. Its translation is CASSWDRAVSDTQYF.

This clone occurred once. This chain links TRBV11-2 with TRBJ1-1; 7 nucleotides agree with TRBD1. CDR1 is SGHAT, CDR2 FQNNGV, per germline. CDR3 size: 18 residues. The ends lost 0 bases at V and 1 base at J; junction bases unmatched: 11. CDR3: CASSLDFLSTGRNTEAFF. The CDR3 coding sequence is TGTGCCAGCAGCTTAGACTTTCTATCGACAGGGCGGAACACTGAAGCTTTCTTT.